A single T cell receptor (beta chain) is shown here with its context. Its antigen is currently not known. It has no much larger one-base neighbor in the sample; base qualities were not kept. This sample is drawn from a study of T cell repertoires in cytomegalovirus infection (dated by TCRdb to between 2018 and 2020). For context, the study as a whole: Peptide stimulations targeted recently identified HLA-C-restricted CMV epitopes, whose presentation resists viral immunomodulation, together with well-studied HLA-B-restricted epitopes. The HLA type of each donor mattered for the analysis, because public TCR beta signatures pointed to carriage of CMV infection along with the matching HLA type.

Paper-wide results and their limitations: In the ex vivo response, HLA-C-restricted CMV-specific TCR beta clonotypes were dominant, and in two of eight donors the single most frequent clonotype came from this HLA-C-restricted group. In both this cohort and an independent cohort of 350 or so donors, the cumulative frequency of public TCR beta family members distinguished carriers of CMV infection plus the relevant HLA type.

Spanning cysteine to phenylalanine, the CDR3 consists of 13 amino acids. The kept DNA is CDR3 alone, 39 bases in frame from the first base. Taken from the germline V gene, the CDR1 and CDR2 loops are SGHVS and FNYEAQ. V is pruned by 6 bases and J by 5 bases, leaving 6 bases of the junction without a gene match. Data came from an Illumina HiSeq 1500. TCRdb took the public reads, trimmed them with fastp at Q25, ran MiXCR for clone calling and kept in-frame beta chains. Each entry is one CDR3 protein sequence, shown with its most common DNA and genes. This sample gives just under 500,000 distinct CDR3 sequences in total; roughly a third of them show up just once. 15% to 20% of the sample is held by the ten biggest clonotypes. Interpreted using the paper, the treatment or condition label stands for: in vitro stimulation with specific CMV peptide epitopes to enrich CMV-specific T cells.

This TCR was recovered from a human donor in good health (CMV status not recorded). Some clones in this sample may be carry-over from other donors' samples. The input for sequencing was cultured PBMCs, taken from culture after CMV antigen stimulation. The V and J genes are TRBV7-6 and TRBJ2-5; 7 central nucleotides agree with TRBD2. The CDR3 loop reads CASSRGSGETQYF. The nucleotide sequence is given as TGTGCCAGCAGTCGCGGGAGCGGTGAGACCCAGTACTTC. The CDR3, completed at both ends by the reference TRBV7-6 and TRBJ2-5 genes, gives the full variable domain GAGVSQSPRYKVTKRGQDVALRCDPISGHVSLYWYRQALGQGPEFLTYFNYEAQQDKSGLPNDRFSAERPEGSISTLTIQRTEQRDSAMYRCASSRGSGETQYFGPGTRLLVL.